Below, 15 T cell receptor beta chains from the same sample are listed, as sequenced in a study of blood T cell repertoires in COVID-19. Profiled with immunoSEQ multiplex PCR; TCRdb holds only in-frame clones, not every one. This sample has 200,000 to 250,000 clones, with 80% to 95% found just once. Sequencing input: peripheral blood. These receptor sequences come from a young man with COVID-19, enrolled during active disease.

J is TRBJ1-2 and V is TRBV15; D gene ambiguous. V lost 3 bases and J 4 bases, leaving 18 bases between the germline ends. Germline CDR1 LNHNV, CDR2 YYDKDF (reference sequence). The CDR3 extends over 16 amino acids. The CDR3 is CATSRDREGHSYGYTF. The DNA for the CDR3 is TGTGCCACCAGCAGGGATAGGGAGGGCCACTCCTATGGCTACACCTTC. The full variable domain, completed using reference TRBV15 and TRBJ1-2, is DAMVIQNPRYQVTQFGKPVTLSCSQTLNHNVMYWYQQKSSQAPKLLFHYYDKDFNNEADTPDNFQSRRPNTSFCFLDIRSPGLGDTAMYLCATSRDREGHSYGYTFGSGTRLTVV.

This chain links TRBV3-1 (or the pseudogene TRBV3-2) with TRBJ1-2; 8 positions match TRBD1. CDR1 is LGHDT and CDR2 is YNNKEL in the germline V gene (reference sequence). This CDR3 contains 14 residues. V gave up 4 bases and J gave up 5 bases; unmatched junction bases: 6. The CDR3 bases are TGTGCCAGCAGCCCCCAGGGGGCTGTGTATGGCTACACCTTC. Its protein is CASSPQGAVYGYTF.

V is TRBV6-6 and J is TRBJ1-4, with 8 nucleotides matching TRBD1. The CDR3 has 14 residues. In germline, CDR1 is MNHNY, CDR2 SVGAGI (reference sequence). With 0 bases clipped from V and 8 bases from J, the junction kept 2 bases outside the gene matches. This CDR3 reads CASSYSQGVEKLFF. The CDR3 DNA reads as TGTGCCAGCAGTTACTCACAGGGGGTGGAAAAACTGTTTTTT.

The chain employs TRBV18 and TRBJ2-7, with D tentatively TRBD1 (6 bases). Trimming stripped 8 bases from V and 3 bases from J, with 17 bases between. There are 14 residues in the CDR3. Germline V CDR1 and CDR2: KGHSH, LQKENI. CDR3 DNA sequence: TGTGCCAGCACCCCCACACAGGGCTACTACGAGCAGTACTTC. It translates to CASTPTQGYYEQYF.

This rearrangement joins TRBV6-6 to TRBJ1-1; D not resolved. Trimming cost V 2 bases and J 6 bases, with 19 bases left between them. CDR3 length: 16 residues. In germline, CDR1 is MNHNY, CDR2 SVGAGI (reference sequence). For the CDR3, the DNA is TGTGCCAGCAGTTACGGGGAAGAACGGGGTAGGCCTGAAGCTTTCTTT. This gives the protein CASSYGEERGRPEAFF.

The chain combines TRBV11-2 with TRBJ2-7; D gene ambiguous. The germline gives CDR1 SGHAT, CDR2 FQNNGV. CDR3 length equals 13 residues. V lost 1 base and J 4 bases, leaving 8 bases between the germline ends. The CDR3 DNA sequence: TGTGCCAGCAGCTTAGGCACCAGATACGAGCAGTACTTC. It encodes CASSLGTRYEQYF.

V is TRBV7-9 and J is TRBJ1-2; D uncertain. Trimming removed 4 bases at V and 2 bases at J, with 5 bases between. The germline V gene encodes CDR1 SEHNR and CDR2 FQNEAQ (reference sequence). There are 12 residues in the CDR3. CDR3 bases: TGTGCCAGCAGCTACGGGAACTATGGCTACACCTTC. Amino acids: CASSYGNYGYTF.

V usage is TRBV4-2 and J usage is TRBJ1-6; no clear D gene. The ends were cut back, 1 base at V and 9 bases at J, with 13 bases in the middle. From germline, CDR1 is LGHNA and CDR2 YNFKEQ. The CDR3 totals 15 residues. This chain's CDR3 is CASSQAGFQGSPLHF. CDR3 DNA: TGTGCCAGCAGCCAAGCCGGGTTTCAAGGTTCACCCCTCCACTTT.

CDR3 sequence: CASSRDRDYGYTF. In DNA form, the CDR3 reads TGTGCCAGCAGCCGGGACAGAGACTATGGCTACACCTTC. The gene calls are TRBV7-3 and TRBJ1-2; 7 positions match TRBD1. The CDR3 extends over 13 amino acids. Germline V lookup: CDR1 SGHTA, CDR2 FQGTGA. Trimming cost V 5 bases and J 3 bases; bases outside gene matches: 3.

This chain connects TRBV9 to TRBJ1-4; D ambiguous. Deletions cut 3 bases from V and 5 bases from J, with 14 bases between. This CDR3 has 15 amino acids. Germline CDR1 SGDLS, CDR2 YYNGEE. CDR3 loop: CASSGKEGSNEKLFF. The CDR3 DNA reads TGTGCCAGCAGCGGAAAAGAGGGTTCGAATGAAAAACTGTTTTTT.

The gene calls are TRBV7-9 and TRBJ2-7; 7 bases match TRBD1. The CDR3 runs to 15 residues. After removal of 5 bases from V and 0 bases from J, the junction contained 7 bases not matched to a gene. The germline V gene has CDR1 SEHNR and CDR2 FQNEAQ (reference sequence). As DNA, the CDR3 is TGTGCCAGCAGCCTCGGACAGGTTTACTCCTACGAGCAGTACTTC. Protein: CASSLGQVYSYEQYF.

J is TRBJ1-1 and V is TRBV11-2; D might be TRBD1 (6 bases). Germline CDR1 and CDR2: SGHAT and FQNNGV. The CDR3 covers 15 residues. Deletions cut 1 base from V and 7 bases from J, with 16 bases between. The CDR3: CASSLGRTASHEAFF. The CDR3 DNA is TGTGCCAGCAGCTTAGGAAGGACAGCATCCCATGAAGCTTTCTTT. The entire variable domain, with the rest obtained from reference TRBV11-2 and TRBJ1-1, is as follows: EAGVAQSPRYKIIEKRQSVAFWCNPISGHATLYWYQQILGQGPKLLIQFQNNGVVDDSQLPKDRFSAERLKGVDSTLKIQPAKLEDSAVYLCASSLGRTASHEAFFGQGTRLTVV.

This CDR3 reads CASSLQGREAFF. The CDR3 DNA is TGTGCCAGCAGCCTACAGGGGCGTGAAGCTTTCTTT. The chain is built from TRBV3-1 (or the pseudogene TRBV3-2) and TRBJ1-1; TRBD1 matches at 7 bases. Germline V CDR1 and CDR2: LGHDT, YNNKEL (reference sequence). V dropped 4 bases and J dropped 7; count of bases not matched to a gene: 3. This CDR3 has 12 amino acids.

This sequence joins TRBV7-9 and TRBJ2-1; 11 bases align to TRBD1. This CDR3 has 15 residues. Germline-derived CDR1 and CDR2 are SEHNR and FQNEAQ (reference sequence). V dropped 3 bases and J dropped 5; count of bases not matched to a gene: 3. In DNA form, the CDR3 reads TGTGCCAGCAGCTTCGGACAGGGGGCCCACAATGAGCAGTTCTTC. Protein product: CASSFGQGAHNEQFF.

The chain combines TRBV9 with TRBJ1-2; 10 nucleotides line up with TRBD1. Losses at the gene ends were 0 bases for V and 3 bases for J; bases not matched to a gene: 8. The V gene's germline CDR1 is SGDLS and CDR2 YYNGEE. The CDR3 is 17 amino acids. CDR3 residues: CASSVGSRTGGDYGYTF. The CDR3 DNA sequence: TGTGCCAGCAGCGTAGGGTCCAGGACAGGGGGGGACTATGGCTACACCTTC.